The rows below give T cell receptor beta chains drawn from one sample of a study of T cell repertoires in cytomegalovirus infection. TCRdb processed the reads anew with MiXCR; each CDR3 protein has one entry. The sample includes about 310,000 distinct CDR3 sequences, 15% to 20% of them seen just once. The sample taken for sequencing was PBMCs. These receptors were collected from a human donor in good health (CMV status not recorded). Some clones in this sample may be carry-over from other donors' samples. The CDR3 runs from the conserved cysteine through the conserved F or W. D genes are given only for firm matches. Clone size appears in some rows only: once, few, many, or a class for an expanded clone.

many	TRBV7-2	TRBJ2-7	NA	TGTGCCAGCAGCTTAGGAAGGAGTATCTCCTACGAGCAGTACTTC	CASSLGRSISYEQYF
NA	TRBV24-1	TRBJ2-1	TRBD1	TGTGCCACCAGTGAACCGACAGGGTACAATGAGCAGTTCTTC	CATSEPTGYNEQFF
NA	TRBV6-8	TRBJ1-5	NA	TGTGCCAGCAGCAGGGCTGTTAGCAATCAGCCCCAGCATTTT	CASSRAVSNQPQHF
many	TRBV11-2	TRBJ2-7	NA	TGTGCCAGCAGCTTATCTTCTTTAGGGGAGCAGTACTTC	CASSLSSLGEQYF
NA	TRBV6-6	TRBJ1-3	NA	TGTGCCAGCAGTTACTCGATTGAGTCTGGCAACTCTGGAAACACCATATATTTT	CASSYSIESGNSGNTIYF
many	TRBV11-2	TRBJ2-2	NA	TGTGCCAGCAGACTAGGGATAAACACCGGGGAGCTGTTTTTT	CASRLGINTGELFF
few	TRBV5-1	TRBJ2-3	NA	TGCGCCAGCAGCTTTGACATGAGAAGCACAGATACGCAGTATTTT	CASSFDMRSTDTQYF
many	TRBV7-6	TRBJ1-1	NA	TGTGCCAGCAGCTTAGGGGCCACAGAGGGGACTGAAGCTTTCTTT	CASSLGATEGTEAFF
few	TRBV6-5	TRBJ1-1	NA	TGTGCCAGCAGTTACTCAATCAGGGGATCTTTTAACACTGAAGCTTTCTTT	CASSYSIRGSFNTEAFF
NA	TRBV20-1	TRBJ2-3	TRBD2	TGCAGTGCGGCCGGACTAGAATTAGATACGCAGTATTTT	CSAAGLELDTQYF
NA	TRBV24-1	TRBJ2-7	TRBD1	TGTGCCACCAGTGGCGGGACAGGGACCTCCTACGAGCAGTACTTC	CATSGGTGTSYEQYF
few	TRBV7-3	TRBJ1-1	NA	TGTGCCAGCAGCTTAAGCCCGGTGGGGGCAGGGGCTGAAGCTTTCTTT	CASSLSPVGAGAEAFF
few	TRBV28	TRBJ1-4	NA	TGTGCCAGCATTCCCCAATCCCTGGGAGAAAAACTGTTTTTT	CASIPQSLGEKLFF
many	TRBV7-2	TRBJ2-3	NA	TGTGCCAGCAGCTTAGCACTCCTCACAGATACGCAGTATTTT	CASSLALLTDTQYF
NA	TRBV20-1	TRBJ2-5	TRBD2	TGCAGTGCTTTCCGACTAGCGGGGGGCCAAGAGACCCAGTACTTC	CSAFRLAGGQETQYF
NA	TRBV5-1	TRBJ2-1	TRBD1	TGCGCCAGCATGGGGGGACAGGGGGTAGGTGAGCAGTTCTTC	CASMGGQGVGEQFF
many	TRBV7-2	TRBJ1-4	TRBD1	TGTGCCAGCAGCTGGGGTTCTGGCAGGGGGAATGAAAAACTGTTTTTT	CASSWGSGRGNEKLFF
few	TRBV12-3/TRBV12-4	TRBJ2-3	TRBD2	TGTGCCAGCAGGACGAATCTAGCGGGGGGCGTGCCTAGCACAGATACGCAGTATTTT	CASRTNLAGGVPSTDTQYF
few	TRBV7-9	TRBJ1-6	TRBD1	TGTGCCAGCGAACTACAGGGGTCTGATTCACCCCTCCACTTT	CASELQGSDSPLHF
NA	TRBV20-1	TRBJ2-7	TRBD1	TGCAGTGCTGCTGGACAGGTTTCCTACGAGCAGTACTTC	CSAAGQVSYEQYF